These 27 T cell receptor beta chains were all obtained from the same sample, sequenced in a study of blood T cell repertoires in COVID-19. The data were produced by immunoSEQ multiplex PCR, yet TCRdb's version contains in-frame clones alone and is incomplete. This table has 110,000 to 150,000 clones, more than 85% appearing once. The sequenced sample consisted of peripheral blood. All receptors come from a human donor in a cohort sampled during active COVID-19.

The chain uses TRBV21-1 and TRBJ2-7; TRBD1 is the table's D call, not checked against the DNA. TRBV21-1 is a recognized pseudogene. This CDR3 is built from 15 residues. Written as DNA, the CDR3 is TGTGCCAGCAGCAAACCACCGAGACAGGGGGGGGAGCAGTACTTC. Translated, it gives CASSKPPRQGGEQYF.

The chain links TRBV28 to TRBJ2-2; D is possibly TRBD1 (6 bases). In germline, CDR1 is MDHEN, CDR2 SYDVKM. Trimming shortened V by 5 bases and J by 6 bases, and 16 bases separated the two germline ends. This CDR3 is built from 15 residues. CDR3 sequence (DNA): TGTGCCAGCAGTCCCACGCGCTCAGGGGCCGGGGAGCTGTTTTTT. This sequence encodes CASSPTRSGAGELFF.

The chain is built from TRBV30 and TRBJ2-3; 7 bases align to TRBD2. The CDR3 contains 11 residues. Germline-derived CDR1 and CDR2 are GTSNPN and SVGIG (reference sequence). Germline trimming cut 5 bases from V and 5 bases from J; bases unmatched to any gene: 1. CDR3: CAWSGGDTQYF. The CDR3 DNA reads TGTGCCTGGTCGGGAGGAGATACGCAGTATTTT.

The chain combines TRBV28 with TRBJ1-3; D may be TRBD1 (5 bases). Germline CDR1 MDHEN, CDR2 SYDVKM. V was trimmed by 8 bases and J by 0 bases, leaving 8 bases between them. This CDR3 is 13 amino acids long. In nucleotides, the CDR3 is TGTGCCAGCGGAGGGGCCTCTGGAAACACCATATATTTT. Its protein product is CASGGASGNTIYF.

The CDR3: CASSFGGDEAFF. Written as DNA, the CDR3 is TGTGCCAGCAGCTTTGGAGGAGATGAAGCTTTCTTT. This sequence joins TRBV5-6 and TRBJ1-1; D is unresolved. Germline V lookup: CDR1 SGHDT, CDR2 YYEEEE. With 2 bases removed from V and 7 bases from J, the gap between germline ends came to 9 bases. The CDR3 contains 12 residues.

The chain links TRBV5-1 to TRBJ1-1; a weak D match, TRBD1 (5 bases). V was pared by 5 bases and J by 1 base, with 9 bases between. The CDR3 totals 13 residues. CDR1 is SGHRS and CDR2 is YFSETQ in the germline V gene. CDR3 sequence (DNA): TGCGCCAGCAGAGGGGCCACGAACACTGAAGCTTTCTTT. This sequence encodes CASRGATNTEAFF.

This clone was found a few times. The chain carries TRBV19 and TRBJ2-1; D unclear. The CDR3 covers 14 residues. Trimming shortened V by 3 bases and J by 0 bases, and 6 bases separated the two germline ends. From germline, CDR1 is LNHDA and CDR2 SQIVND (reference sequence). In DNA form, the CDR3 reads TGTGCCAGTAGTATTGGGCTCTCCTACAATGAGCAGTTCTTC. It specifies CASSIGLSYNEQFF.

The chain is built from TRBV27 and TRBJ2-1; perhaps TRBD2 as D (6 bases). Deletions cut 3 bases from V and 12 bases from J, with 15 bases between. The CDR3 is 13 amino acids. The germline V gene encodes CDR1 MNHEY and CDR2 SMNVEV (reference sequence). The CDR3 protein is CASSFAGRRGQFF. CDR3 bases: TGTGCCAGCAGTTTCGCGGGACGTCGGGGGCAGTTCTTC.

The gene calls are TRBV5-1 and TRBJ2-7, with 9 bases aligning to TRBD2. V was pared by 2 bases and J by 5 bases, with 8 bases of the junction left unmatched. From germline, CDR1 is SGHRS and CDR2 YFSETQ. CDR3 length: 15 amino acids. The CDR3 bases are TGCGCCAGCAGCTTCGGGCGGGAGGGTATCGACGAGCAGTACTTC. Amino acid sequence: CASSFGREGIDEQYF. Filled out from reference TRBV5-1 and TRBJ2-7, the complete variable domain reads KAGVTQTPRYLIKTRGQQVTLSCSPISGHRSVSWYQQTPGQGLQFLFEYFSETQRNKGNFPGRFSGRQFSNSRSEMNVSTLELGDSALYLCASSFGREGIDEQYFGPGTRLTVT.

The chain is built from TRBV14 and TRBJ1-4, with TRBD1 matching 8 bases. Germline trimming cut 3 bases from V and 10 bases from J; bases unmatched to any gene: 10. The germline gives CDR1 SGHDN, CDR2 FVKESK. The CDR3 is made up of 15 amino acids. The CDR3 region has the DNA TGTGCCAGCAGCCATGCCGGGACAGGAGGGGGAAAACTGTTTTTT. Its protein product is CASSHAGTGGGKLFF.

This clone was seen only once. The chain combines TRBV28 with TRBJ1-3; no clear D gene. The CDR3 is made up of 16 amino acids. Trimming pared 3 bases from V and 0 bases from J, leaving 12 bases between. Per germline, CDR1 MDHEN and CDR2 SYDVKM. CDR3 residues: CASSFGRHSSGNTIYF. The CDR3 coding sequence is TGTGCCAGCAGTTTTGGAAGACATTCCTCTGGAAACACCATATATTTT.

V and J are TRBV7-3 and TRBJ2-5; 8 positions agree with TRBD2. Trimming removed 0 bases from V and 4 bases from J; junction bases left unmatched: 4. CDR1 SGHTA and CDR2 FQGTGA come from the germline V gene. This CDR3 comprises 15 residues. The CDR3 loop reads CASSLTGTRSETQYF. CDR3 nucleotides: TGTGCCAGCAGCTTAACCGGGACTAGGTCAGAGACCCAGTACTTC.

The gene calls are TRBV27 and TRBJ2-7, with a tentative D call TRBD2 (6 bases). Germline-derived CDR1 and CDR2 are MNHEY and SMNVEV (reference sequence). V lost 5 bases, J lost 9 bases, and 17 bases lay in between. CDR3 length: 13 amino acids. CDR3 coding DNA: TGTGCCAGCAGTGACGGGACTCTAGTCGGGCAGTACTTC. This sequence encodes CASSDGTLVGQYF.

This clone was recorded a few times. The V and J genes are TRBV6-2 or TRBV6-3 and TRBJ2-7; 14 positions agree with TRBD2. Germline V CDR1 and CDR2: MNHEY, SVGEGT. The CDR3 has 17 residues. V shed 4 bases, J shed 7 bases, and the junction held 12 bases outside the gene matches. The CDR3 nucleotides are TGTGCCAGCAGTTGGGGGACTAGCGGGGGTTCGCTAGAGGAGCAGTACTTC. Translated: CASSWGTSGGSLEEQYF.

The rearrangement links TRBV4-1 to TRBJ2-7; 9 positions agree with TRBD1. After removal of 3 bases from V and 5 bases from J, the junction contained 8 bases not matched to a gene. In germline, CDR1 is MGHRA, CDR2 YSYEKL. This CDR3 comprises 15 residues. The CDR3 spells CASSQPGQGIHEQYF. DNA for the CDR3: TGCGCCAGCAGCCAGCCAGGACAGGGGATCCACGAGCAGTACTTC.

This chain joins TRBV3-1 (or the pseudogene TRBV3-2) and TRBJ2-5; 8 bases are a match to TRBD2. V gave up 7 bases and J gave up 2 bases; unmatched junction bases: 9. Germline CDR1 and CDR2: LGHDT and YNNKEL (reference sequence). The CDR3 is 15 residues long. In nucleotides, the CDR3 is TGTGCCAGCAAAGTTGGCGGGGGGTCTCAAGAGACCCAGTACTTC. It specifies CASKVGGGSQETQYF.

The rearrangement links TRBV6-2 or TRBV6-3 to TRBJ1-6, with D unresolved. This CDR3 comprises 14 residues. Germline V gene data show CDR1 as MNHEY and CDR2 as SVGEGT. Trimming took off 5 bases at V and 9 bases at J, with 14 bases between the two ends. In nucleotides, the CDR3 is TGTGCCAGCAGTGGCCTGATGGGGAGTTCACCCCTCCACTTT. Encoded protein: CASSGLMGSSPLHF.

This clone was counted between two and nine times. V gene TRBV5-4 combines with J gene TRBJ1-2, with D perhaps matching TRBD1 (6 bases). The CDR3 has 12 residues. Between the trimmed V and J ends, which lost 5 bases and 7 bases, there was a span of 12 bases. CDR1 and CDR2 from the germline V gene are SGHNT and YYREEE (reference sequence). The CDR3 loop is CASSLGAGGYTF. CDR3 DNA sequence: TGTGCCAGCAGTCTGGGGGCGGGTGGCTACACCTTC.

This sequence joins TRBV5-4 and TRBJ1-2; 8 bases line up with TRBD1. Germline V gene sequence: CDR1 SGHNT, CDR2 YYREEE (reference sequence). The length of the CDR3 is 15 residues. The J segment lost 6 bases and the V segment lost 4 bases, leaving 11 bases of the junction unmatched. The DNA of the CDR3 is TGTGCCAGCAGCACCGGACAGGGTCGGTATCATGGCTACACCTTC. This codes for CASSTGQGRYHGYTF.

The CDR3 DNA follows: TGTGCCAGCAGCACGCGGACAGGGTATCGTGGCTACACCTTC. Translated, it gives CASSTRTGYRGYTF. The rearrangement links TRBV7-8 to TRBJ1-2, with 8 bases aligning to TRBD1. J was trimmed by 7 bases and V by 5 bases; bases with no gene match: 9. The CDR3 has 14 residues. Germline CDR1 is SGHVS and CDR2 is FQNEAQ.

V gene TRBV5-1 combines with J gene TRBJ2-7; 8 nucleotides agree with TRBD2. The trim removed 0 bases at V and 2 bases at J, leaving 4 bases unmatched. The CDR3 has 15 amino acids. Germline V gives CDR1 SGHRS, CDR2 YFSETQ. The CDR3: CASSLGSGVTYEQYF. CDR3 nucleotide sequence: TGCGCCAGCAGCTTGGGTAGCGGGGTGACCTACGAGCAGTACTTC. The entire variable domain, with the rest obtained from reference TRBV5-1 and TRBJ2-7, is as follows: KAGVTQTPRYLIKTRGQQVTLSCSPISGHRSVSWYQQTPGQGLQFLFEYFSETQRNKGNFPGRFSGRQFSNSRSEMNVSTLELGDSALYLCASSLGSGVTYEQYFGPGTRLTVT.

The chain links TRBV12-3 or TRBV12-4 to TRBJ2-1; TRBD1 matches 7 bases. V gave up 7 bases and J gave up 10 bases; unmatched junction bases: 7. The CDR3 is made up of 12 amino acids. CDR3 DNA sequence: TGTGCCAGCATGCGAGGGGGCGGGGAGCAGTTCTTC. This translates into CASMRGGGEQFF.

J is TRBJ2-7 and V is TRBV2, with 9 bases aligning to TRBD1. In germline, CDR1 is SNHLY, CDR2 FYNNEI. CDR3 length: 13 residues. The J segment lost 7 bases and the V segment lost 6 bases, leaving 7 bases of the junction unmatched. CDR3 in DNA: TGTGCCAGCAGCTTCGGGACAGGGTCGGAGCAGTACTTC. It specifies CASSFGTGSEQYF.

The genes are TRBV16 and TRBJ2-1; D call uncertain. From germline, CDR1 is KGHSY and CDR2 FQNENV. This CDR3 comprises 13 residues. Trimming took off 2 bases at V and 6 bases at J, with 8 bases between the two ends. The CDR3 region is CASSQPIGNEQFF. CDR3 in DNA: TGTGCCAGCAGCCAACCGATCGGCAATGAGCAGTTCTTC.

The chain couples TRBV5-1 to TRBJ1-2; no clear D. Germline CDR1 is SGHRS and CDR2 is YFSETQ. This CDR3 has 16 amino acids. V lost 1 base to trimming and J lost 2 bases, with 15 bases between them. DNA for the CDR3: TGCGCCAGCAGCTTGCCGCGGGCCCCTCCGAACTATGGCTACACCTTC. Its protein product is CASSLPRAPPNYGYTF.

The genes are TRBV7-9 and TRBJ2-3; a weak D match, TRBD2 (5 bases). CDR3 length equals 15 residues. The V and J ends lost 3 bases and 2 bases respectively, with 12 bases between them. Germline assignment: CDR1 SEHNR and CDR2 FQNEAQ (reference sequence). As DNA, the CDR3 is TGTGCCAGCAGCTTGGGCCTTCGGGACACAGATACGCAGTATTTT. It codes for CASSLGLRDTDTQYF. Using reference TRBV7-9 and TRBJ2-3 for the parts outside the CDR3, the full variable domain is DTGVSQNPRHKITKRGQNVTFRCDPISEHNRLYWYRQTLGQGPEFLTYFQNEAQLEKSRLLSDRFSAERPKGSFSTLEIQRTEQGDSAMYLCASSLGLRDTDTQYFGPGTRLTVL.

The rearrangement uses TRBV10-2 and TRBJ2-7; D gene ambiguous. This CDR3 region has 13 residues. Germline V gene data show CDR1 as WSHSY and CDR2 as SAAADI. The V end lost 3 bases, the J end lost 4 bases, and 10 bases lay between the germline ends. The CDR3 sequence: CASSERLGYEQYF. DNA for the CDR3: TGCGCCAGCAGTGAAAGGCTCGGGTACGAGCAGTACTTC.